This TCR beta chain was recorded in a study of preoperative IRX-2 immunotherapy in early breast cancer. Germline values: CDR1 MNHGY, CDR2 SAAAGT. CDR3 length: 15 residues. Here immunoSEQ multiplex PCR was the method, and the copy in TCRdb shows in-frame clones only, minus some. The sample yields 95,000 to 100,000 clones, around 86% seen once. This clone was found once. The junction does not match germline at one end; this may be a read error. Sample treatment: preoperative locoregional IRX-2 cytokine immunotherapy. This phase Ib study tested locoregional IRX-2 cytokine immunotherapy given before surgery.

The material was tumor tissue, obtained after IRX-2 immunotherapy. The chain has TRBV6-8 and TRBJ1-3; D perhaps matches TRBD1 (5 bases). This TCR derives from a human donor with breast cancer. The CDR3 sequence: CAISSGTVSGNTIYF. DNA of the CDR3: TGTGCCATCAGTAGCGGGACGGTCTCTGGAAACACCATATATTTT.